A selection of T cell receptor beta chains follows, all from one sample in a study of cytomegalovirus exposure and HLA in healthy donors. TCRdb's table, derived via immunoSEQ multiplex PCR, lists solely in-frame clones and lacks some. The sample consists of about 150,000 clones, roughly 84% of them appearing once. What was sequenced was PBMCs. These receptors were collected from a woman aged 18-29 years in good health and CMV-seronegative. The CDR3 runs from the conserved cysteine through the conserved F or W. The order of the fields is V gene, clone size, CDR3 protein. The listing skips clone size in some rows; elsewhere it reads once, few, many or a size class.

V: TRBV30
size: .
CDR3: CAWSSGQGGYEQYF

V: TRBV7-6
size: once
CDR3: CASSLFLAGEETQYF

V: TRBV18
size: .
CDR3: CASSPSGENYGYTF

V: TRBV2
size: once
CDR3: CASKVRRKETQYF

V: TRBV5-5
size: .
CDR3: CASSFGTGLEKLFF

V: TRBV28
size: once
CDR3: CASSRPGQGLNEQFF

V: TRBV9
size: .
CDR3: CASSVEAGGGKLFF

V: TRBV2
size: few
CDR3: CASKPLTENTEAFF

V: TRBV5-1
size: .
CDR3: CASSWNLEVEQFF

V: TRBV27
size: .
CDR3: CASSLAVNSPLHF

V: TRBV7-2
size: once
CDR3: CASRAGQGRNEKLFF

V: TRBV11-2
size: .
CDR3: CASSYTGGLGNEQFF

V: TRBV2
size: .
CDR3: CASSVQAGSGNIQYF

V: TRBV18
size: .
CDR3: CASSPNSLYEQYF

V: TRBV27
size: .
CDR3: CASSSAPGTASSYNEQFF

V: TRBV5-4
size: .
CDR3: CASSLDRGLNTEAFF

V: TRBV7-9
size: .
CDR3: CASRREGSYEQYF

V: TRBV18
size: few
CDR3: CASSPQTISYNEQFF

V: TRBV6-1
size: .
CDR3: CASSAGTSGWRRYF

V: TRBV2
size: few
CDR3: CASSSPSRFPREGQLNTEAFF

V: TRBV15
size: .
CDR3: CATSRGFGVLDKGEQYF

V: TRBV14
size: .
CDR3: CASSQVQGVRTGELFF

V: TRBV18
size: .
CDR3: CASSPRGRSNTGELFF

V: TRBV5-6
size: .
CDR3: CASSLVRSSWEQTQYF

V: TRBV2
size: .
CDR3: CAAQGRWDSPLHF

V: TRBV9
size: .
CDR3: CASSRTGNEQFF

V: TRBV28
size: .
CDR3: CASTHTGISNQPQHF

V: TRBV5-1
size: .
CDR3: CASSLTVQNTEAFF

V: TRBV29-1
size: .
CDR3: CSVLTGAGQPQHF